Each of the 2 T cell receptor beta chains below was sequenced from the same sample in a study of cytomegalovirus exposure and HLA in healthy donors. This PCR relied on a set of 60 Vbeta primers and 13 Jbeta primers. Only in-frame clones appear in the TCRdb table, and some are missing; sequencing was by immunoSEQ multiplex PCR. The repertoire includes roughly 89,000 clones, about four fifths of them detected once, and about 2% sits in the top ten. Sequenced input: PBMCs. Every receptor here comes from a woman in her 30s in good health and CMV-seronegative.

The chain couples TRBV6-1 to TRBJ2-7, with 9 bases matching TRBD1. The V gene's germline CDR1 is MNHNS and CDR2 SASEGT. The V segment lost 3 bases and the J segment 3 bases; nucleotides outside the gene matches: 9. The CDR3 is 16 amino acids. This CDR3 reads CASSDMPGQGFYEQYF. DNA of the CDR3: TGTGCCAGCAGTGACATGCCGGGACAGGGTTTCTACGAGCAGTACTTC.

The rearrangement links TRBV27 to TRBJ2-1; TRBD2 matches at 9 bases. With 7 bases clipped from V and 2 bases from J, the junction kept 6 bases outside the gene matches. The CDR3 consists of 15 residues. Per germline, CDR1 MNHEY and CDR2 SMNVEV (reference sequence). The CDR3 coding sequence is TGTGCCAGCAATGAAGCGGGAGGACCCTACAATGAGCAGTTCTTC. Translation: CASNEAGGPYNEQFF.